The rows below give T cell receptor beta chains drawn from one sample of a study of T-cell memory formation after mild COVID-19. TCRdb re-called the 5' RACE reads with MiXCR, one entry per CDR3 protein. The sample shows 500,000 to 550,000 distinct CDR3 sequences, approximately 20% of them seen only once. Sequencing was done on a sample of PBMCs or a T cell subset sorted from them (not recorded which). These TCRs come from an adult woman who had mild COVID-19 (a few samples of this study predate the infection). Cell type and time point are not known. Each CDR3 is given with its conserved first and last residue. The order of the fields is D gene, CDR3 length, clone size, J gene, V gene, CDR3 protein, CDR3 DNA. A D gene is named only where the DNA matches it firmly. Clone size is given for some rows only: seen once, a few or many times, or a class if the clone is expanded.

D: .
length: 15
size: few
J: TRBJ1-2
V: TRBV7-9
CDR3: CASSLESGKGYGYTF
DNA: TGTGCCAGCAGCTTAGAATCAGGGAAGGGCTATGGCTACACCTTC

D: TRBD1
length: 11
size: .
J: TRBJ2-7
V: TRBV29-1
CDR3: CSVDRAGEQYF
DNA: TGCAGCGTGGACAGGGCGGGGGAGCAGTACTTC

D: TRBD2
length: 16
size: few
J: TRBJ2-3
V: TRBV9
CDR3: CASSGTSGLSTDTQYF
DNA: TGTGCCAGCAGCGGAACTAGCGGGTTAAGCACAGATACGCAGTATTTT

D: TRBD2
length: 17
size: many
J: TRBJ2-2
V: TRBV2
CDR3: CASSDYGAGGRLGELFF
DNA: TGTGCCAGCAGTGATTACGGCGCGGGGGGCCGCCTGGGGGAGCTGTTTTTT

D: .
length: 14
size: .
J: TRBJ1-1
V: TRBV6-5
CDR3: CASSYGAWDTEAFF
DNA: TGTGCCAGCAGTTACGGGGCCTGGGACACTGAAGCTTTCTTT

D: .
length: 14
size: .
J: TRBJ2-1
V: TRBV13
CDR3: CASSYGVASDEQFF
DNA: TGTGCCAGCAGCTACGGGGTAGCTTCAGATGAGCAGTTCTTC

D: .
length: 15
size: few
J: TRBJ2-2
V: TRBV20-1
CDR3: CSARVGTANTGELFF
DNA: TGCAGTGCTAGAGTCGGGACCGCGAACACCGGGGAGCTGTTTTTT

D: TRBD1
length: 15
size: .
J: TRBJ1-2
V: TRBV19
CDR3: CASSPRTGGGNGYTF
DNA: TGTGCCAGTAGTCCTCGGACAGGGGGAGGCAATGGCTACACCTTC

D: .
length: 18
size: .
J: TRBJ1-2
V: TRBV14
CDR3: CASSQDHIPLAARYGYTF
DNA: TGTGCCAGCAGCCAAGATCATATCCCCCTCGCGGCTCGCTATGGCTACACCTTC

D: TRBD2
length: 17
size: .
J: TRBJ2-3
V: TRBV30
CDR3: CAWSSQGGSGGRDTQYF
DNA: TGTGCCTGGAGTTCTCAAGGGGGTAGCGGGGGCCGAGATACGCAGTATTTT

D: .
length: 15
size: .
J: TRBJ2-1
V: TRBV4-2
CDR3: CASSQDSADYNEQFF
DNA: TGTGCCAGCAGCCAAGATAGCGCAGACTACAATGAGCAGTTCTTC

D: TRBD2
length: 14
size: few
J: TRBJ2-1
V: TRBV3-1
CDR3: CASSERLAGVEQFF
DNA: TGTGCCAGCAGCGAACGACTAGCGGGAGTTGAGCAGTTCTTC

D: .
length: 14
size: .
J: TRBJ2-7
V: TRBV15
CDR3: CATSRDLTNYEQYF
DNA: TGTGCCACCAGCCGAGATCTAACAAACTACGAGCAGTACTTC

D: .
length: 14
size: few
J: TRBJ1-2
V: TRBV25-1
CDR3: CASSDTRGNYGYTF
DNA: TGTGCCAGCAGTGACACTAGGGGGAACTATGGCTACACCTTC

D: .
length: 15
size: .
J: TRBJ2-7
V: TRBV29-1
CDR3: CSVTPPGISSYEQYF
DNA: TGCAGCGTTACCCCCCCGGGAATTAGCTCCTACGAGCAGTACTTC

D: .
length: 14
size: .
J: TRBJ2-3
V: TRBV11-2
CDR3: CASSFGSFTDTQYF
DNA: TGTGCCAGCAGCTTCGGCTCGTTCACAGATACGCAGTATTTT

D: .
length: 14
size: few
J: TRBJ1-4
V: TRBV20-1
CDR3: CSASLGVLSEKLFF
DNA: TGCAGTGCTAGTTTAGGGGTTTTGAGTGAAAAACTGTTTTTT

D: .
length: 11
size: many
J: TRBJ2-1
V: TRBV12-3/TRBV12-4
CDR3: CASSLVNEQFF
DNA: TGTGCCAGCAGTTTAGTCAATGAGCAGTTCTTC

D: .
length: 13
size: few
J: TRBJ2-7
V: TRBV12-3/TRBV12-4
CDR3: CASIFQAGYEQYF
DNA: TGTGCCAGCATATTCCAGGCTGGGTACGAGCAGTACTTC

D: .
length: 18
size: few
J: TRBJ2-1
V: TRBV21-1
CDR3: CASSKEGLPNPEYNEQFF
DNA: TGTGCCAGCAGCAAAGAGGGACTACCCAACCCCGAATACAATGAGCAGTTCTTC

D: TRBD1
length: 15
size: many
J: TRBJ2-7
V: TRBV9
CDR3: CASSVEGQGFYEQYF
DNA: TGTGCCAGCAGCGTAGAGGGACAGGGATTCTACGAGCAGTACTTC

D: .
length: 17
size: .
J: TRBJ1-5
V: TRBV20-1
CDR3: CSARMGGNGGGNQPQHF
DNA: TGCAGTGCTAGGATGGGGGGTAATGGGGGCGGCAATCAGCCCCAGCATTTT

D: TRBD1
length: 21
size: few
J: TRBJ2-3
V: TRBV4-3
CDR3: CASSQGASGTQNRGSPDTQYF
DNA: TGCGCCAGCAGCCAAGGCGCCTCCGGGACCCAAAACAGGGGAAGTCCAGATACGCAGTATTTT

D: .
length: 12
size: many
J: TRBJ2-7
V: TRBV29-1
CDR3: CSVEARRNEQYF
DNA: TGCAGCGTTGAAGCCAGGCGGAATGAGCAGTACTTC

D: .
length: 15
size: .
J: TRBJ2-7
V: TRBV6-6
CDR3: CASSYAQVHSYEQYF
DNA: TGTGCCAGCAGTTACGCCCAGGTCCACTCCTACGAGCAGTACTTC

D: TRBD1
length: 14
size: few
J: TRBJ1-5
V: TRBV6-6
CDR3: CASRNTGVDQPQHF
DNA: TGTGCCAGCAGAAATACAGGGGTGGATCAGCCCCAGCATTTT

D: .
length: 18
size: .
J: TRBJ2-1
V: TRBV7-2
CDR3: CASSPPPRTLLFHNEQFF
DNA: TGTGCCAGCAGCCCTCCCCCCCGGACTCTACTCTTCCACAATGAGCAGTTCTTC

D: .
length: 13
size: .
J: TRBJ2-7
V: TRBV6-1
CDR3: CASRGRQFYEQYF
DNA: TGTGCCAGCAGAGGGAGGCAGTTCTACGAGCAGTACTTC

D: TRBD1
length: 14
size: .
J: TRBJ2-5
V: TRBV9
CDR3: CASSVQDRRETQYF
DNA: TGTGCCAGCAGCGTACAGGACAGGCGAGAGACCCAGTACTTC

D: TRBD2
length: 18
size: .
J: TRBJ2-1
V: TRBV12-3/TRBV12-4
CDR3: CASSSFPGGSWSYNEQFF
DNA: TGTGCCAGCAGTTCGTTCCCGGGCGGGAGTTGGTCCTACAATGAGCAGTTCTTC

D: .
length: 16
size: few
J: TRBJ2-2
V: TRBV7-8
CDR3: CASSLNTPWGTGELFF
DNA: TGTGCCAGCAGCTTAAATACACCTTGGGGCACCGGGGAGCTGTTTTTT

D: .
length: 15
size: few
J: TRBJ2-3
V: TRBV18
CDR3: CASSPPGLGTDTQYF
DNA: TGTGCCAGCTCACCACCGGGGCTGGGCACAGATACGCAGTATTTT

D: .
length: 12
size: .
J: TRBJ2-5
V: TRBV29-1
CDR3: CSVGIIQETQYF
DNA: TGCAGCGTCGGGATTATACAAGAGACCCAGTACTTC

D: .
length: 15
size: .
J: TRBJ2-1
V: TRBV29-1
CDR3: CSVEETRSSYNEQFF
DNA: TGCAGCGTTGAAGAAACGAGGAGCTCCTACAATGAGCAGTTCTTC

D: .
length: 15
size: few
J: TRBJ2-2
V: TRBV4-1
CDR3: CASSPRVGSTGELFF
DNA: TGCGCCAGCAGCCCCAGAGTGGGGAGCACCGGGGAGCTGTTTTTT

D: .
length: 15
size: .
J: TRBJ1-6
V: TRBV10-2
CDR3: CASSEVGLGDSPLHF
DNA: TGCGCCAGCAGTGAGGTTGGCCTGGGCGATTCACCCCTCCACTTT

D: .
length: 11
size: few
J: TRBJ2-7
V: TRBV30
CDR3: CAWSDRYEQYF
DNA: TGTGCCTGGAGTGACCGCTACGAGCAGTACTTC

D: TRBD1
length: 14
size: .
J: TRBJ2-1
V: TRBV24-1
CDR3: CATSDPTGSNEQFF
DNA: TGTGCCACCAGTGATCCGACAGGGTCCAATGAGCAGTTCTTC

D: TRBD2
length: 15
size: .
J: TRBJ2-2
V: TRBV5-4
CDR3: CASSVAGGVAGELFF
DNA: TGTGCCAGCAGCGTCGCGGGAGGAGTGGCCGGGGAGCTGTTTTTT

D: TRBD2
length: 14
size: few
J: TRBJ2-7
V: TRBV12-3/TRBV12-4
CDR3: CASTPGLAGSEQYF
DNA: TGTGCCAGCACCCCGGGACTAGCGGGATCCGAGCAGTACTTC

D: .
length: 15
size: few
J: TRBJ2-3
V: TRBV9
CDR3: CASSVQNTPTDTQYF
DNA: TGTGCCAGCAGCGTCCAAAATACCCCCACAGATACGCAGTATTTT

D: .
length: 17
size: .
J: TRBJ1-1
V: TRBV11-2
CDR3: CASSFFSAKAMNTEAFF
DNA: TGTGCCAGCAGCTTTTTCTCAGCCAAGGCCATGAACACTGAAGCTTTCTTT

D: TRBD2
length: 21
size: few
J: TRBJ2-1
V: TRBV11-2
CDR3: CASRGALRLAGGPSSYNEQFF
DNA: TGTGCCAGCAGGGGCGCCCTACGACTAGCGGGAGGTCCGAGCTCCTACAATGAGCAGTTCTTC

D: .
length: 18
size: .
J: TRBJ2-5
V: TRBV20-1
CDR3: CSARGGGDETGVSETQYF
DNA: TGCAGTGCTAGGGGAGGTGGGGACGAAACAGGGGTGTCAGAGACCCAGTACTTC

D: .
length: 13
size: many
J: TRBJ2-5
V: TRBV7-2
CDR3: CASSYRPGETQYF
DNA: TGTGCCAGCAGCTATCGACCCGGAGAGACCCAGTACTTC

D: TRBD1
length: 15
size: few
J: TRBJ2-7
V: TRBV6-6
CDR3: CASSYRGQGSDEQYF
DNA: TGTGCCAGCAGTTACAGGGGGCAGGGAAGCGACGAGCAGTACTTC

D: .
length: 12
size: few
J: TRBJ1-2
V: TRBV29-1
CDR3: CSVEDSVYGYTF
DNA: TGCAGCGTTGAAGATTCCGTCTATGGCTACACCTTC

D: .
length: 16
size: few
J: TRBJ2-1
V: TRBV5-6
CDR3: CASSLEAGPTFNEQFF
DNA: TGTGCCAGCAGCTTGGAGGCGGGTCCTACGTTCAATGAGCAGTTCTTC

D: .
length: 13
size: .
J: TRBJ2-3
V: TRBV6-5
CDR3: CASRNRGTDTQYF
DNA: TGTGCCAGCAGGAACAGGGGCACAGATACGCAGTATTTT

D: .
length: 15
size: few
J: TRBJ2-5
V: TRBV12-3/TRBV12-4
CDR3: CASSLEATYQETQYF
DNA: TGTGCCAGCAGTTTAGAGGCTACGTACCAAGAGACCCAGTACTTC